One T cell receptor beta chain is described in this entry. V lost 8 bases and J lost 2; bases outside the gene matches: 6. The CDR3 sequence is 14 residues long. TCRdb analysed the RT-PCR reads with MiXCR anew, one entry per CDR3 protein. The sample carries more than 600,000 distinct CDR3 sequences, 14% recorded once. This chain connects TRBV12-3 or TRBV12-4 to TRBJ1-5; 7 bases agree with TRBD1. The sequenced material came from memory CD4+ T cells from blood. This sequence originates from a female donor in good health, serving as a healthy control. Here the CDR3 reads CASGPTGGNQPQHF. CDR3 nucleotide sequence: TGTGCCAGCGGTCCCACAGGGGGCAATCAGCCCCAGCATTTT.